Listed below are T cell receptor beta chains from one sample, sequenced in a study of beta chain features in type 1 diabetes. Sequenced by immunoSEQ multiplex PCR; TCRdb stores in-frame clones only, minus some. The sample has a few hundred thousand clones, 10% to 15% seen once. The specimen was naive CD4+ T cells from blood. The receptors come from a man younger than 35 in good health. The CDR3 runs from the conserved cysteine through the conserved F or W. D genes are given only for firm matches. Only part of the rows carry a size: once, few, many, or a class if the clone is expanded.

- TRBJ1-2 TRBV30 TRBD1 CARDRAYGYTF TGTGCCCGGGACAGGGCATATGGCTACACCTTC
- TRBJ2-7 TRBV18 - CASSPLVGIDEQYF TGTGCCAGCTCACCACTTGTCGGGATAGACGAGCAGTACTTC
few TRBJ1-2 TRBV6-5 TRBD1 CASSHQGAGGYTF TGTGCCAGCAGCCATCAGGGGGCCGGGGGCTACACCTTC
- TRBJ1-1 TRBV18 - CASSPPNRDGTEAFF TGTGCCAGCTCACCACCGAACAGGGATGGCACTGAAGCTTTCTTT
- TRBJ1-2 TRBV28 TRBD1 CASSHRRQGLSGYTF TGTGCCAGCAGTCATAGACGACAGGGGTTGAGTGGCTACACCTTC
few TRBJ2-7 TRBV19 - CASSRQGGEGEQYF TGTGCCAGTAGTCGACAAGGGGGGGAAGGCGAGCAGTACTTC
- TRBJ1-2 TRBV18 TRBD1 CASSPRAGGDYGYTF TGTGCCAGCTCACCACGTGCAGGGGGTGACTATGGCTACACCTTC
few TRBJ2-2 TRBV19 - CATMRDRNTGELFF TGTGCCACCATGAGAGACAGGAACACCGGGGAGCTGTTTTTT
few TRBJ2-2 TRBV6-6 TRBD2 CASSYPAGRNTGELFF TGTGCCAGCAGTTACCCAGCGGGACGGAACACCGGGGAGCTGTTTTTT
- TRBJ2-1 TRBV28 TRBD2 CASSSSGRYYNEQFF TGTGCCAGCAGTTCTAGCGGCCGATACTACAATGAGCAGTTCTTC
few TRBJ2-2 TRBV5-6 TRBD1 CASSLRLTGLNTGELFF TGTGCCAGCAGCTTGCGTCTGACAGGGTTGAACACCGGGGAGCTGTTTTTT
- TRBJ1-1 TRBV5-6 TRBD1 CASSRTGGVGTEAFF TGTGCCAGCAGCCGGACAGGGGGAGTAGGCACTGAAGCTTTCTTT
few TRBJ2-1 TRBV9 TRBD2 CASSPRDYSNEQFF TGTGCCAGCAGCCCCCGGGACTACTCCAATGAGCAGTTCTTC
- TRBJ1-2 TRBV7-2 - CASSLGGGGRGYTF TGTGCCAGCAGCTTAGGGGGCGGGGGCCGTGGCTACACCTTC
- TRBJ1-6 TRBV6-1 - CASSDLPILYNSPLHF TGTGCCAGCAGTGATCTTCCGATACTCTATAATTCACCCCTCCACTTT
few TRBJ2-7 TRBV28 - CASSLDVGGPYEQYF TGTGCCAGCAGTTTAGACGTCGGGGGTCCCTACGAGCAGTACTTC
- TRBJ2-1 TRBV11-2 TRBD2 CASSLSSGSYNEQFF TGTGCCAGCAGCTTGTCTAGCGGGAGTTACAATGAGCAGTTCTTC
- TRBJ2-2 TRBV5-1 - CASSLKAEGTGELFF TGCGCCAGCAGCTTGAAAGCGGAGGGAACCGGGGAGCTGTTTTTT
- TRBJ2-1 TRBV14 TRBD2 CASSQDTTSGRDEQFF TGTGCCAGCAGCCAAGATACGACTAGCGGGAGGGATGAGCAGTTCTTC
- TRBJ2-7 TRBV9 - CASSVVPDLRSYEQYF TGTGCCAGCAGCGTAGTTCCAGACCTTAGGAGCTACGAGCAGTACTTC
- TRBJ2-7 TRBV19 - CASSDRRSPVDYEQYF TGTGCCAGTAGTGACCGAAGGAGTCCAGTTGACTACGAGCAGTACTTC
- TRBJ2-2 TRBV7-7 - CASSPQQTGELFF TGTGCTAGCAGCCCACAGCAAACCGGGGAGCTGTTTTTT
few TRBJ2-2 TRBV7-6 TRBD1 CASSLATGARTGELFF TGTGCCAGCAGCTTAGCAACAGGGGCGCGGACCGGGGAGCTGTTTTTT
few TRBJ1-5 TRBV7-2 - CASSSNRDQPQHF TGTGCCAGCAGCTCGAACAGGGATCAGCCCCAGCATTTT
few TRBJ2-7 TRBV28 - CATDRGYEQYF TGTGCCACCGATCGAGGGTACGAGCAGTACTTC
few TRBJ2-1 TRBV7-2 TRBD1 CASSLDLPGQGSNEQFF TGTGCCAGCAGCTTAGATCTTCCGGGACAGGGGTCGAATGAGCAGTTCTTC
- TRBJ1-5 TRBV6-6 - CASSYAENQPQHF TGTGCCAGCAGTTACGCGGAAAATCAGCCCCAGCATTTT
- TRBJ1-2 TRBV30 - CAWAKVIRGNYGYTF TGTGCCTGGGCCAAGGTTATCAGGGGTAACTATGGCTACACCTTC